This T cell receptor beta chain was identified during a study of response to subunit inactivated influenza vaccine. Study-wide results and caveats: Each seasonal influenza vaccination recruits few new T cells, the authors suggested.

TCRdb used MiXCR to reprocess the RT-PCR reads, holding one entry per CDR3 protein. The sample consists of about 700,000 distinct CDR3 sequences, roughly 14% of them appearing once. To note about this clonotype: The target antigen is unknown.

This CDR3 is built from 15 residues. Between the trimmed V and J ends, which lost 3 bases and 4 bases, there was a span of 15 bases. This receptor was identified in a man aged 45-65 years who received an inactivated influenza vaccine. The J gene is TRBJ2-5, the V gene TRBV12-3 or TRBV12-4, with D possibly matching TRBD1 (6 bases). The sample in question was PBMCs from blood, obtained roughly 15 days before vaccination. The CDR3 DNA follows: TGTGCCAGCAGTTTTTCAGGGGTTGGAGGAGAGACCCAGTACTTC. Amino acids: CASSFSGVGGETQYF.